This T cell receptor beta chain derives from a study of blood T cell repertoires in COVID-19. For the study at large: In each case, the material was cDNA or gDNA derived from T cells, B-cell-depleted T cells, or PBMCs.

Germline V lookup: CDR1 SNHLY, CDR2 FYNNEI. The V and J ends lost 6 bases and 3 bases, in that order; junction bases with no gene match: 10. The CDR3 totals 16 residues. Clones were read by immunoSEQ multiplex PCR, and TCRdb kept only the in-frame ones, dropping some. The table lists under 250,000 clones, 88% of them singletons, with 1.3% to 1.5% in the top ten. The TCR sequence derives from a man aged 80 or over with acute or convalescent COVID-19. The material sequenced was peripheral blood. This chain uses TRBV2 with TRBJ1-5; 8 bases line up with TRBD1. CDR3 DNA: TGTGCCAGCAGACTCGACAGGGGTCTTTACAATCAGCCCCAGCATTTT. Its translation: CASRLDRGLYNQPQHF.